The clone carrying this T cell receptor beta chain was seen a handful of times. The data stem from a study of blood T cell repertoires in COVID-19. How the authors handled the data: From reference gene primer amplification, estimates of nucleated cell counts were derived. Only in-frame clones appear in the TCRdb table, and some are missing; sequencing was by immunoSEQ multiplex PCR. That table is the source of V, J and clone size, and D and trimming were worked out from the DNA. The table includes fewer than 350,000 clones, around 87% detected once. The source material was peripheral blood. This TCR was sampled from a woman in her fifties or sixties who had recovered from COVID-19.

The CDR3 coding sequence is TGTGCCAGCAGATCAACACAGACAACTAATGAAAAACTGTTTTTT. It is translated as CASRSTQTTNEKLFF. The genes are TRBV28 and TRBJ1-4; D is ambiguous. V was clipped by 6 bases and J by 0 bases, with 11 bases between them. Germline CDR1 MDHEN, CDR2 SYDVKM. This CDR3 is 15 amino acids long.